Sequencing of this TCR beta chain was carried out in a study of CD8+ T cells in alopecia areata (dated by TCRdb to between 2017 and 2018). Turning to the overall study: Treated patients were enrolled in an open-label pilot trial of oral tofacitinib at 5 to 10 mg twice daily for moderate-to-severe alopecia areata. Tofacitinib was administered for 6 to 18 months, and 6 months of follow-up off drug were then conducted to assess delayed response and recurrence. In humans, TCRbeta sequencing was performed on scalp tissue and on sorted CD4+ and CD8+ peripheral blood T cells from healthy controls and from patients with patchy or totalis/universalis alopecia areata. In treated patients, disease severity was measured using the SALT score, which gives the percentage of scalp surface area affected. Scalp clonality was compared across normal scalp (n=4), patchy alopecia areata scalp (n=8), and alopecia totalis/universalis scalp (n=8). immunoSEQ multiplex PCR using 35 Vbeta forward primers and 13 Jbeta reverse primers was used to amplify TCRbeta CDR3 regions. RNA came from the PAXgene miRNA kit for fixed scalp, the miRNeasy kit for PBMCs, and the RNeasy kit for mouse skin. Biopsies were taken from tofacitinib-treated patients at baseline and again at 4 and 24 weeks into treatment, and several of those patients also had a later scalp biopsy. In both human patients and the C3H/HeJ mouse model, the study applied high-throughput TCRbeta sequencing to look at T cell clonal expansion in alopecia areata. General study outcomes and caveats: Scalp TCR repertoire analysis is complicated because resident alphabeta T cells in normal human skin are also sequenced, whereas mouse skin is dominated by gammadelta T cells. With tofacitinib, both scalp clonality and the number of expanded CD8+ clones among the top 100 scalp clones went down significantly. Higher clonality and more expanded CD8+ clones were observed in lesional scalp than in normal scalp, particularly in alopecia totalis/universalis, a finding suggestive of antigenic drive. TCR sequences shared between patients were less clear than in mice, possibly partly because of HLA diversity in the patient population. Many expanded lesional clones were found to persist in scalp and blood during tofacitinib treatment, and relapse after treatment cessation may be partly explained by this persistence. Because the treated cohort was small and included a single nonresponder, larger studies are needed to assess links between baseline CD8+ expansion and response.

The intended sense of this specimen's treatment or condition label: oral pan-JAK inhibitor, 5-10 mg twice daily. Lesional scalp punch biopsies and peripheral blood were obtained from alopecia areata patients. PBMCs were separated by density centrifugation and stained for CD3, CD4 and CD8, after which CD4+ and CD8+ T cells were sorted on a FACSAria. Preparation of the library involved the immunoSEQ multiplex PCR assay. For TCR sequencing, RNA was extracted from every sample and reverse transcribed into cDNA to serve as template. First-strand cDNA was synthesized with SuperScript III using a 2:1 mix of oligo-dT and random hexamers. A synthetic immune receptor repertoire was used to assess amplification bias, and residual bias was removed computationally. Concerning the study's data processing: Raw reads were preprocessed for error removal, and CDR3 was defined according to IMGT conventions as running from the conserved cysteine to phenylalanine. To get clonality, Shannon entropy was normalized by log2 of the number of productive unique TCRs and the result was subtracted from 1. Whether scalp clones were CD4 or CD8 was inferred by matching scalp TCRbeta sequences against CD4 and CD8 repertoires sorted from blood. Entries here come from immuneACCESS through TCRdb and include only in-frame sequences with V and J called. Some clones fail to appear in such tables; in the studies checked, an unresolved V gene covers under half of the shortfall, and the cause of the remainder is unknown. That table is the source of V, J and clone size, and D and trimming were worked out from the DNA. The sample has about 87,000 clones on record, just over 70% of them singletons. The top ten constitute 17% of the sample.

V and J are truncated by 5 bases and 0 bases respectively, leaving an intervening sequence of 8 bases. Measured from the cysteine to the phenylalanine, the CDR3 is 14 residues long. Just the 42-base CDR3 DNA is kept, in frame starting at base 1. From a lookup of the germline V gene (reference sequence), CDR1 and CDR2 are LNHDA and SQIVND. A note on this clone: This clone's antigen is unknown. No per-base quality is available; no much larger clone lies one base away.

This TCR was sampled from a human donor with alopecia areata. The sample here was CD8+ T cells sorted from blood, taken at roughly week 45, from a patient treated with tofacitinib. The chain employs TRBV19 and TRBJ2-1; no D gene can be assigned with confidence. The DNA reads TGTGCCAGTAGTTACGGCAACTCCTACAATGAGCAGTTCTTC. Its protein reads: CASSYGNSYNEQFF.